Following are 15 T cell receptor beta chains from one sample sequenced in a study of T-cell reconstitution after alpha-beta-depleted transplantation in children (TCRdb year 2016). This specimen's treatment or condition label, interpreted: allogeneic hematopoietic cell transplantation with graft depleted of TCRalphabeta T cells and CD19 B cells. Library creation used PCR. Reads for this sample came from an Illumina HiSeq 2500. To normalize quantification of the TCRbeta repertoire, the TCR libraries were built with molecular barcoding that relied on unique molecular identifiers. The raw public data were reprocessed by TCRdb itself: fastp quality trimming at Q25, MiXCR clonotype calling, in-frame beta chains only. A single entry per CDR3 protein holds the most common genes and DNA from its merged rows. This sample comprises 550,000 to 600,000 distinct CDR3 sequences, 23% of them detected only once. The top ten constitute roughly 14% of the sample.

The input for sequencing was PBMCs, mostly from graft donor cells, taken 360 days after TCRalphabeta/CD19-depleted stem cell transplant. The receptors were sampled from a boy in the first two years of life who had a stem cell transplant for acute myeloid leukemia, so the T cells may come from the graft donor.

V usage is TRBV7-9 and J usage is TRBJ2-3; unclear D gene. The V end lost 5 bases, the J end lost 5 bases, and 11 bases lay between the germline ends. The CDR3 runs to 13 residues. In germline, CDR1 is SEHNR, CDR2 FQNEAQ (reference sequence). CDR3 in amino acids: CASSIDLGDTQYF. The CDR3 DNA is TGTGCCAGCAGCATCGACCTTGGAGATACGCAGTATTTT.

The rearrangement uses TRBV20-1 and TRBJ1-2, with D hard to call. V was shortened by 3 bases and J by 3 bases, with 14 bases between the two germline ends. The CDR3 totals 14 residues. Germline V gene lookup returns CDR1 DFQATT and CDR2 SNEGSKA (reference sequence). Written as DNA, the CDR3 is TGCAGTGCTAGGGGGATTCGAACCGACTATGGCTACACCTTC. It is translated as CSARGIRTDYGYTF.

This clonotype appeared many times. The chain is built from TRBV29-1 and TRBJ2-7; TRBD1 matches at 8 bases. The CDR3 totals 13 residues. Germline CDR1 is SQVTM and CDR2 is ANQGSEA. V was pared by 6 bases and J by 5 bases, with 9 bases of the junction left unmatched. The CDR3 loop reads CSVSGTGANEQYF. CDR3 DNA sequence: TGCAGCGTCTCCGGGACAGGCGCAAACGAGCAGTACTTC.

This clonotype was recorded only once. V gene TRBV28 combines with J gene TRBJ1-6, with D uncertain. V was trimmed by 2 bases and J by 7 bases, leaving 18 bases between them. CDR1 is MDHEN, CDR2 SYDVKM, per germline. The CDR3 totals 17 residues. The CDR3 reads CASSLAPGFVTNSPLHF. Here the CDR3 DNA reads TGTGCCAGCAGTTTAGCCCCCGGGTTCGTAACAAATTCACCCCTCCACTTT.

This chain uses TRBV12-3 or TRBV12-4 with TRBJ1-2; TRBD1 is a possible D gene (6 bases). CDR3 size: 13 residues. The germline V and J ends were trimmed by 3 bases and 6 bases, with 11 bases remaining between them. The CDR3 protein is CASSFAGDHGYTF. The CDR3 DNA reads TGTGCCAGCAGTTTTGCAGGGGATCATGGCTACACCTTC.

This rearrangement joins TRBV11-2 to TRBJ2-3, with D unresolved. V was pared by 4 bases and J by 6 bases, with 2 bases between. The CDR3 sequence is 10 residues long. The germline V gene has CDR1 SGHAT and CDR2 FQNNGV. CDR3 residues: CASSYDTQYF. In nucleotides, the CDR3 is TGTGCCAGCAGCTACGATACGCAGTATTTT.

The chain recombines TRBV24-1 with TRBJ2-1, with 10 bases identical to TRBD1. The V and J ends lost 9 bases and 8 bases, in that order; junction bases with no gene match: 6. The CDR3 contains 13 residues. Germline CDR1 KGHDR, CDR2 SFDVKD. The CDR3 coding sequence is TGTGCCACCGGGGACAGGGGAATAGATGAGCAGTTCTTC. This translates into CATGDRGIDEQFF.

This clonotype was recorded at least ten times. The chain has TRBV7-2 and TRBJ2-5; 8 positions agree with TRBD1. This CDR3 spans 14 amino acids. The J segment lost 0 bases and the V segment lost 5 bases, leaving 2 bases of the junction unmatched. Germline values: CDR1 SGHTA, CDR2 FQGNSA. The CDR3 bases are TGTGCCAGCAGCCGGGACAGGTACCAAGAGACCCAGTACTTC. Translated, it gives CASSRDRYQETQYF.

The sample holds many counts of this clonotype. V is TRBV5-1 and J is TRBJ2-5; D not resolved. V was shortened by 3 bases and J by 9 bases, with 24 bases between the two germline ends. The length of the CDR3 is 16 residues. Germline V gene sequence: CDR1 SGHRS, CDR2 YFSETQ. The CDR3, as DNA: TGCGCCAGCAGCTCCCTTCCGGACGGGTTATATAAGGCCCAGTACTTC. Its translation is CASSSLPDGLYKAQYF. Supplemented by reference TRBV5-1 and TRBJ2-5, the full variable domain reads KAGVTQTPRYLIKTRGQQVTLSCSPISGHRSVSWYQQTPGQGLQFLFEYFSETQRNKGNFPGRFSGRQFSNSRSEMNVSTLELGDSALYLCASSSLPDGLYKAQYFGPGTRLLVL.

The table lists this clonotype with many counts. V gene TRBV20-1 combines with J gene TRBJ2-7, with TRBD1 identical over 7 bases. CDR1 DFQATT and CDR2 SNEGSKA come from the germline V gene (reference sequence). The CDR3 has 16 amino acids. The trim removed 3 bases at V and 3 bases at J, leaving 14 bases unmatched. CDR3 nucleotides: TGCAGTGCTAGTAGGGGGACAGTCCGCTTTTTCTACGAGCAGTACTTC. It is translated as CSASRGTVRFFYEQYF.

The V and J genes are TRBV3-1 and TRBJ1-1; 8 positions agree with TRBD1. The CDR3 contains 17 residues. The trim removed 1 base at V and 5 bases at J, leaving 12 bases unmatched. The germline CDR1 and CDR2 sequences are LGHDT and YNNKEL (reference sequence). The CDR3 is CASSQVPIQGGITEAFF. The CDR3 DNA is TGTGCCAGCAGCCAAGTCCCGATACAGGGGGGAATAACTGAAGCTTTCTTT.

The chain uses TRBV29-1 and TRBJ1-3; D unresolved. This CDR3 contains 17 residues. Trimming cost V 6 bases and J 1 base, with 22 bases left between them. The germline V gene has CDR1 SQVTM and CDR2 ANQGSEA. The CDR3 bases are TGCAGCGTCCCCGATGGCAGGCCGTTCTTATCTGGAAACACCATATATTTT. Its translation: CSVPDGRPFLSGNTIYF.

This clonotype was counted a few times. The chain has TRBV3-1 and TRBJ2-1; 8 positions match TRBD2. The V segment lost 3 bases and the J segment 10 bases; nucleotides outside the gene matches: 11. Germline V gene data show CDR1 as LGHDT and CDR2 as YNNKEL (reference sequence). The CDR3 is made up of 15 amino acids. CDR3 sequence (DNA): TGTGCCAGCAGCCACGGGGGGGCCTCATATATGGAGCAGTTCTTC. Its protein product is CASSHGGASYMEQFF.

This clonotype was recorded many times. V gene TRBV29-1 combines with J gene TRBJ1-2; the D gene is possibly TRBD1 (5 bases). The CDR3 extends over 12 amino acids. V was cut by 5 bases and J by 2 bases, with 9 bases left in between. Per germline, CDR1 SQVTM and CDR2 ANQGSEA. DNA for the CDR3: TGCAGCGTTCGCAGGGTGAACTATGGCTACACCTTC. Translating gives CSVRRVNYGYTF.

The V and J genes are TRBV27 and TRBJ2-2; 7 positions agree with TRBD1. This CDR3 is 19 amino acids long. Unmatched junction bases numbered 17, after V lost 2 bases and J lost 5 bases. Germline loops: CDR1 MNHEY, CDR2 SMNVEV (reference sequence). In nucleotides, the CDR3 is TGTGCCAGCAGTTTACGGGACAGCGTTGGGACCGGGACAACCGGGGAGCTGTTTTTT. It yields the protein CASSLRDSVGTGTTGELFF.